Included here is one T cell receptor (beta chain) sequence, with context. The V and J ends lost 9 bases and 4 bases respectively, with 11 bases between them. Germline V gene sequence: CDR1 KGHDR, CDR2 SFDVKD. The CDR3 contains 13 residues. Study processing details: Scientists estimated how many nucleated cells there were by amplifying reference gene primers. The method was immunoSEQ multiplex PCR; TCRdb's version includes in-frame clones alone and lacks a portion of them. V and J calls and clone size come straight from that table; D and trimming were deduced from the DNA. The sample has about 150,000 clones; roughly 86% are singletons. These data come from a study of blood T cell repertoires in COVID-19. Study-wide background: In each case, the material was cDNA or gDNA derived from T cells, B-cell-depleted T cells, or PBMCs.

The sequence came from a man aged 50 to 60 with active or convalescent COVID-19. The sequencing sample was made of peripheral blood. The rearrangement uses TRBV24-1 and TRBJ1-4, with a weak D call TRBD1 (5 bases). The CDR3 coding sequence is TGTGCCACCGGAGGGGTGGATAATGAAAAACTGTTTTTT. Residues: CATGGVDNEKLFF.